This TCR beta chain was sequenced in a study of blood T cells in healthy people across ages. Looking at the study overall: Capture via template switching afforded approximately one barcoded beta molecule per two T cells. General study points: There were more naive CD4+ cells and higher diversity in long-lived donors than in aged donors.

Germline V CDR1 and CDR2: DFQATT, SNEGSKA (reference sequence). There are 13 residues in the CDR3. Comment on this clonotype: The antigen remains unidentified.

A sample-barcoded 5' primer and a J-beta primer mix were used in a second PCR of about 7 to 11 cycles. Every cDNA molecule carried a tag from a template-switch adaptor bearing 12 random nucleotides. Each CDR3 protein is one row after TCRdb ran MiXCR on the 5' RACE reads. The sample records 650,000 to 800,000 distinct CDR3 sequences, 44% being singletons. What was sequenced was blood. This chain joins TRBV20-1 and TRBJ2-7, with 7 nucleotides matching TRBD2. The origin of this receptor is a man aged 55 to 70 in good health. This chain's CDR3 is CSNSAGTTYEQYF. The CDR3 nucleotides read TGCAGCAACAGCGCGGGGACTACCTACGAGCAGTACTTC.